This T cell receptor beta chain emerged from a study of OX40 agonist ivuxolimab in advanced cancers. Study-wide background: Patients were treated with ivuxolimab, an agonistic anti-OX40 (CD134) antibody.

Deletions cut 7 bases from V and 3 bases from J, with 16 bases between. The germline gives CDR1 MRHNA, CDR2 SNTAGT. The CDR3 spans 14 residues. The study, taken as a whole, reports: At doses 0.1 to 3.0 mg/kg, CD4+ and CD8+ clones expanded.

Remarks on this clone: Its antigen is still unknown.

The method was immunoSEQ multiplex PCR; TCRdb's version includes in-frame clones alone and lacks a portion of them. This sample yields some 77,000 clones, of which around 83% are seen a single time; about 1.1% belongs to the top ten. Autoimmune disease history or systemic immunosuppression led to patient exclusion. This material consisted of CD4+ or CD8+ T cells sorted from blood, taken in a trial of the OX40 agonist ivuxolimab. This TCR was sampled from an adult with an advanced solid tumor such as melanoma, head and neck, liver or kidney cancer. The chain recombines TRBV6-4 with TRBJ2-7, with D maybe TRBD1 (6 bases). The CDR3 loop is CASTKLGGDYEQYF. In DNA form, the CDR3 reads TGTGCCAGCACGAAACTAGGGGGAGACTACGAGCAGTACTTC.